Listed below are T cell receptor beta chains from one sample, sequenced in a study of T-cell memory formation after mild COVID-19. TCRdb ran MiXCR on the 5' RACE reads and lists one entry per CDR3 protein. The sample shows about 440,000 distinct CDR3 sequences, about 20% of them seen only once. Sequencing was carried out using PBMCs or a T cell subset sorted from them (not recorded which). These receptors came from an adult woman who had mild COVID-19 (a few samples of this study predate the infection). Cell type and time point are not known. The CDR3 runs from the conserved cysteine through the conserved F or W. The order of the fields is D gene, V gene, J gene, clone size, CDR3 protein, CDR3 DNA. A D gene is named only where the DNA matches it firmly. Clone size is stated in some rows and not others, as once, few, many or a class when expanded.

>-|TRBV7-2|TRBJ2-1|few
CASSFRRGAQGGAVTHEQFF
TGTGCCAGCAGCTTTCGCCGGGGGGCTCAGGGCGGGGCCGTTACCCATGAGCAGTTCTTC
>-|TRBV5-1|TRBJ2-7|-
CASSSGTVTYEQYF
TGCGCCAGCAGCTCGGGGACGGTTACCTACGAGCAGTACTTC
>-|TRBV9|TRBJ1-5|-
CASSVGGEPQHF
TGTGCCAGCAGCGTAGGCGGTGAGCCCCAGCATTTT
>TRBD1|TRBV7-2|TRBJ2-3|-
CASSRTGGFDTQYF
TGTGCCAGCAGCCGGACAGGGGGCTTTGATACGCAGTATTTT
>-|TRBV7-8|TRBJ1-2|-
CASSLGGGTTNYGYTF
TGTGCCAGCAGCTTAGGCGGCGGGACAACTAACTATGGCTACACCTTC
>TRBD1|TRBV7-2|TRBJ2-5|-
CASTQQGMETQYF
TGTGCCAGCACCCAACAGGGGATGGAGACCCAGTACTTC
>TRBD1|TRBV4-1|TRBJ2-3|-
CASSHPPDRGTDTQYF
TGCGCCAGCAGCCATCCCCCGGACAGGGGAACAGATACGCAGTATTTT
>-|TRBV6-5|TRBJ2-7|-
CASSYSDVLWSYEQYF
TGTGCCAGCAGTTACTCGGACGTCCTGTGGTCCTACGAGCAGTACTTC
>TRBD2|TRBV12-3/TRBV12-4|TRBJ2-3|-
CASTLGGLAGLLSSTDTQYF
TGTGCCAGCACCCTGGGGGGACTAGCGGGTCTCTTATCTAGCACAGATACGCAGTATTTT
>-|TRBV25-1|TRBJ2-1|few
CASSAVLGYNEQFF
TGTGCCAGCAGTGCGGTACTTGGGTACAATGAGCAGTTCTTC
>-|TRBV4-1|TRBJ2-7|few
CASSQEVLASEQYF
TGCGCCAGCAGCCAAGAAGTTCTCGCGTCCGAGCAGTACTTC
>-|TRBV27|TRBJ2-5|many
CASSFQGGQETQYF
TGTGCCAGCAGTTTCCAGGGAGGCCAAGAGACCCAGTACTTC
>TRBD1|TRBV2|TRBJ1-1|-
CASSGPGQGRGTEAFF
TGTGCCAGCAGTGGACCGGGACAGGGCAGGGGGACTGAAGCTTTCTTT
>-|TRBV18|TRBJ2-6|-
CASSSNSGANVLTF
TGTGCCAGCTCATCAAACTCTGGGGCCAACGTCCTGACTTTC
>-|TRBV29-1|TRBJ1-4|few
CSVTAGGTNEKLFF
TGCAGCGTCACCGCCGGAGGCACTAATGAAAAACTGTTTTTT
>TRBD2|TRBV5-4|TRBJ2-1|-
CASSTWRTSRELFGSYNEQFF
TGTGCCAGCAGCACCTGGAGGACTAGCCGGGAACTCTTCGGTTCCTACAATGAGCAGTTCTTC
>TRBD1|TRBV7-4|TRBJ2-1|-
CASSLKRRRNRGRPAYNEQFF
TGTGCCAGCAGCTTAAAACGGCGACGGAACAGGGGACGGCCGGCCTACAATGAGCAGTTCTTC
>-|TRBV5-4|TRBJ2-1|few
CASSFTGTYNEQFF
TGTGCCAGCAGCTTTACCGGGACTTACAATGAGCAGTTCTTC
>TRBD1|TRBV20-1|TRBJ2-5|few
CSAPGQGGETQYF
TGCAGTGCTCCGGGACAGGGGGGCGAGACCCAGTACTTC
>-|TRBV5-1|TRBJ1-6|-
CASSLVVGSNSPLHF
TGCGCCAGCAGCTTGGTGGTTGGGTCTAATTCACCCCTCCACTTT
>-|TRBV9|TRBJ2-7|-
CASSLMGQDEQYF
TGTGCCAGCAGCCTCATGGGGCAGGACGAGCAGTACTTC
>TRBD1|TRBV3-1|TRBJ2-7|many
CASSSGTGTYEQYF
TGTGCCAGCAGCTCCGGGACAGGGACCTACGAGCAGTACTTC
>-|TRBV18|TRBJ1-2|-
CASSPPSSANYGYTF
TGTGCCAGCTCACCACCGTCCTCAGCTAACTATGGCTACACCTTC
>-|TRBV7-9|TRBJ1-1|few
CASENTEAFF
TGTGCCAGCGAGAACACTGAAGCTTTCTTT
>-|TRBV25-1|TRBJ1-5|many
CASRSGSNQPQHF
TGTGCCAGCAGGTCTGGGAGCAATCAGCCCCAGCATTTT
>-|TRBV12-3/TRBV12-4|TRBJ1-4|few
CASRADGAKLFF
TGTGCCAGCAGGGCGGACGGGGCAAAACTGTTTTTT
>-|TRBV27|TRBJ1-4|-
CASSYYPNEKLFF
TGTGCCAGCAGTTATTACCCAAATGAAAAACTGTTTTTT
>TRBD2|TRBV20-1|TRBJ2-3|-
CSASRLARLIDTQYF
TGCAGTGCTTCCCGACTAGCTCGTCTTATAGATACGCAGTATTTT
>-|TRBV6-2/TRBV6-3|TRBJ1-2|few
CASSYRTRWNYGYTF
TGTGCCAGCAGTTACAGGACACGGTGGAACTATGGCTACACCTTC
>TRBD2|TRBV15|TRBJ2-5|-
CATSRGGGAGETQYF
TGTGCCACCAGCAGAGGCGGGGGGGCCGGTGAGACCCAGTACTTC
>TRBD1|TRBV12-3/TRBV12-4|TRBJ1-6|-
CASSFRSGQGLNSPLHF
TGTGCCAGCAGCTTCCGATCGGGACAGGGACTAAATTCACCCCTCCACTTT
>-|TRBV19|TRBJ1-1|-
CASRPGHIGPWNTEAFF
TGTGCCAGTAGACCGGGACACATTGGACCCTGGAACACTGAAGCTTTCTTT
>-|TRBV3-1|TRBJ1-1|few
CASSQAENTEAFF
TGTGCCAGCAGCCAAGCAGAGAACACTGAAGCTTTCTTT
>TRBD1|TRBV6-2/TRBV6-3|TRBJ2-1|-
CASSPSGTGGWNEQFF
TGTGCCAGCAGTCCTAGTGGGACAGGGGGGTGGAATGAGCAGTTCTTC
>-|TRBV15|TRBJ2-3|-
CATSRVGPKDTQYF
TGTGCCACCAGCAGAGTTGGCCCAAAGGATACGCAGTATTTT
>-|TRBV7-2|TRBJ1-4|few
CASSPGSREKLFF
TGTGCCAGCAGCCCCGGGTCGCGGGAAAAACTGTTTTTT
>TRBD2|TRBV11-2|TRBJ2-1|few
CASSSNTDPSGRFNEQFF
TGTGCCAGCAGCTCTAACACCGATCCTAGCGGGAGGTTCAATGAGCAGTTCTTC
>TRBD1|TRBV7-9|TRBJ1-5|-
CASSPAPLGQGSQPQHF
TGTGCCAGCAGCCCAGCCCCCCTGGGACAGGGGAGTCAGCCCCAGCATTTT
>-|TRBV30|TRBJ1-2|once
CAWTANYGYTF
TGTGCCTGGACTGCTAACTATGGCTACACCTTC
>TRBD1|TRBV6-5|TRBJ2-7|few
CASSFFRDRGEQYF
TGTGCCAGCAGTTTTTTCCGGGACAGAGGAGAGCAGTACTTC
>TRBD1|TRBV19|TRBJ1-5|-
CASTDRTGGWQPQHF
TGTGCCAGTACCGACAGGACAGGGGGCTGGCAGCCCCAGCATTTT
>-|TRBV24-1|TRBJ1-4|-
CATSDPATNEKLFF
TGTGCCACCAGCGATCCCGCAACTAATGAAAAACTGTTTTTT
>-|TRBV5-5|TRBJ1-1|-
CASSLGGRMNTEAFF
TGTGCCAGCAGCTTGGGGGGCAGGATGAACACTGAAGCTTTCTTT
>TRBD2|TRBV27|TRBJ2-3|few
CASSLDSGGTDTQYF
TGTGCCAGCAGTTTAGATAGCGGGGGGACGGATACGCAGTATTTT
>TRBD1|TRBV29-1|TRBJ2-7|few
CSVELRDRGLYEQYF
TGCAGCGTGGAACTCCGGGACAGGGGGCTCTACGAGCAGTACTTC
>-|TRBV5-5|TRBJ2-2|-
CASSLADFHTGELFF
TGTGCCAGCAGCTTGGCCGACTTCCACACCGGGGAGCTGTTTTTT
>-|TRBV7-2|TRBJ2-7|-
CASSTDSTYEQYF
TGTGCCAGCAGCACCGACAGTACCTACGAGCAGTACTTC
>-|TRBV29-1|TRBJ2-4|-
CSVGGAKNIQYF
TGCAGCGTTGGGGGGGCCAAAAACATTCAGTACTTC
>-|TRBV12-5|TRBJ2-3|-
CASGLGPTDTQYF
TGTGCTAGTGGTTTGGGGCCCACAGATACGCAGTATTTT
>TRBD2|TRBV5-1|TRBJ2-1|few
CASSLASGNPYNEQFF
TGCGCCAGCAGCTTGGCTAGCGGGAACCCCTACAATGAGCAGTTCTTC
>TRBD1|TRBV7-9|TRBJ1-6|-
CASSSRGSDNSPLHF
TGTGCCAGCAGCTCCAGGGGGTCGGATAATTCACCCCTCCACTTT
>-|TRBV20-1|TRBJ1-6|-
CSAVRDIPPRENSPLHF
TGCAGTGCTGTCCGGGACATTCCACCTAGGGAAAATTCACCCCTCCACTTT
>-|TRBV19|TRBJ2-7|-
CASGPDASSSYEQYF
TGTGCCAGCGGACCCGATGCGAGCAGCTCCTACGAGCAGTACTTC
>-|TRBV20-1|TRBJ1-2|many
CSANYGYTF
TGCAGTGCTAACTATGGCTACACCTTC
>-|TRBV7-6|TRBJ2-2|few
CASSREWGRELFF
TGTGCCAGCAGTCGTGAGTGGGGGAGGGAGCTGTTTTTT
>TRBD1|TRBV5-6|TRBJ2-7|few
CASSDGTGNYEQYF
TGTGCCAGCAGCGACGGGACAGGAAATTACGAGCAGTACTTC
>-|TRBV7-2|TRBJ2-2|-
CASSAQERTGELFF
TGTGCCAGCAGCGCCCAGGAGCGGACCGGGGAGCTGTTTTTT
>-|TRBV27|TRBJ2-5|few
CASSRGITRSLQETQYF
TGTGCCAGCAGTCGTGGAATAACCCGGTCTTTGCAAGAGACCCAGTACTTC
>TRBD2|TRBV24-1|TRBJ2-2|-
CATSVSGMNTGELFF
TGTGCCACCAGTGTTAGCGGGATGAACACCGGGGAGCTGTTTTTT
>TRBD1|TRBV12-3/TRBV12-4|TRBJ2-2|-
CASSLRGGGTGELFF
TGTGCCAGCAGTTTAAGAGGGGGCGGCACCGGGGAGCTGTTTTTT